A single TCR beta chain is shown here with its context. Its target is unknown. The sample comes from a study of shared clonotypes between healthy human individuals. Study results and limitations: Naive subsets, compared against memory subsets, generally had larger estimated richness values.

The run depth of the assay was deep. In replicate PCRs of sorted subsets, approximately 200 ng DNA, approximately 30,000 T cell genomes, was used. Assay used: immunoSEQ multiplex PCR; TCRdb lists only in-frame clones, some missing. The sample consists of around 2.3 million clones, approximately 95% of them appearing once. V lost 6 bases to trimming and J lost 9 bases, with 18 bases between them. Germline assignment: CDR1 MNHEY and CDR2 SMNVEV (reference sequence). The length of the CDR3 is 14 residues. The authors divided CD4+ cells into CD45RA+ naive and CD45RA-negative memory subsets. The TCR sequence derives from a man between 18 and 29 years old in good health. Sequencing used naive CD4+ T cells sorted from blood. Subset of the sample: CD45RA+ positively selected. This rearrangement joins TRBV27 to TRBJ2-1, with D unclear. CDR3 amino acids: CASRRKMEFGEQFF. The CDR3 nucleotides read TGTGCCAGCAGGCGGAAGATGGAATTCGGTGAGCAGTTCTTC.